Listed below are T cell receptor beta chains from one sample, sequenced in a study of spatial heterogeneity in lung cancer. MiXCR was run by TCRdb on the 5' RACE reads, yielding one entry per CDR3 protein. The sample lists tens of thousands of distinct CDR3 sequences; approximately 7% were seen once. The starting material was PBMCs, obtained at surgery. These receptors came from a female donor with early-stage non-small cell lung cancer. Both conserved end residues are part of each CDR3. D genes are given only for firm matches. Not every row has a clone size; where given, it reads once, few, many or a size class.

CDR3 | DNA | J | V | D | size
CASSEEIVMGTGVWTLHF | TGTGCCAGCAGTGAAGAGATAGTAATGGGGACAGGAGTTTGGACCCTCCACTTT | TRBJ1-6 | TRBV6-1 | TRBD1 | many
CASSSVGAYTEAFF | TGTGCCAGCAGCTCGGTGGGGGCCTACACTGAAGCTTTCTTT | TRBJ1-1 | TRBV3-1 | NA | NA
CASRGIGGLFF | TGCGCCAGCAGAGGCATCGGGGGGCTGTTTTTT | TRBJ2-2 | TRBV5-1 | NA | NA
CASSFLAGSYGEQFF | TGTGCCAGCAGTTTCTTAGCGGGTTCGTACGGTGAGCAGTTCTTC | TRBJ2-1 | TRBV12-3/TRBV12-4 | TRBD2 | few
CASSRGVSGNTIYF | TGCGCCAGCAGCAGGGGGGTCTCTGGAAACACCATATATTTT | TRBJ1-3 | TRBV5-1 | NA | few
CASSGGAQETQYF | TGTGCCAGCAGCGGCGGGGCCCAAGAGACCCAGTACTTC | TRBJ2-5 | TRBV9 | NA | many
CASSQEWVNTGELFF | TGTGCCAGCAGCCAAGAGTGGGTGAACACCGGGGAGCTGTTTTTT | TRBJ2-2 | TRBV14 | NA | NA
CASSLGDNYSPLHF | TGTGCCAGCAGCTTAGGGGACAACTATTCACCCCTCCACTTT | TRBJ1-6 | TRBV7-9 | NA | many
CASITPRDRGCQPQHF | TGCGCCAGCATCACCCCCCGGGACAGGGGTTGTCAGCCCCAGCATTTT | TRBJ1-5 | TRBV23-1 | TRBD1 | many
CASSLTRGEEQFF | TGTGCCAGCAGTCTAACCAGGGGGGAGGAGCAGTTCTTC | TRBJ2-1 | TRBV3-1 | NA | many
CAIGGTGGPLNQPQHF | TGTGCCATAGGGGGGACAGGGGGACCCTTGAATCAGCCCCAGCATTTT | TRBJ1-5 | TRBV10-3 | TRBD1 | many
CASSLGPRGESETQYF | TGTGCCAGCAGCTTAGGTCCACGGGGAGAGTCAGAGACCCAGTACTTC | TRBJ2-5 | TRBV7-9 | NA | NA
CAISPGTAVTYGYTF | TGTGCCATCAGTCCCGGGACCGCCGTGACCTATGGCTACACCTTC | TRBJ1-2 | TRBV10-3 | NA | NA
CASRIRGYRNYGYTF | TGTGCCAGCAGGATTAGGGGGTATCGAAACTATGGCTACACCTTC | TRBJ1-2 | TRBV28 | NA | many
CASSQDWSTDTQYF | TGCGCCAGCAGCCAAGATTGGAGCACAGATACGCAGTATTTT | TRBJ2-3 | TRBV4-1 | NA | many
CASSIRTLANTGELFF | TGTGCCAGTAGTATCCGGACACTAGCGAACACCGGGGAGCTGTTTTTT | TRBJ2-2 | TRBV19 | NA | many
CASSFPAGKETQYF | TGTGCCAGCAGTTTCCCCGCGGGAAAAGAGACCCAGTACTTC | TRBJ2-5 | TRBV28 | NA | many
CAWSRDPEPHNEQFF | TGTGCCTGGAGCCGGGACCCCGAACCCCACAATGAGCAGTTCTTC | TRBJ2-1 | TRBV30 | NA | many
CAISARLAEETQYF | TGTGCCATCAGTGCAAGGCTAGCGGAAGAGACCCAGTACTTC | TRBJ2-5 | TRBV10-3 | TRBD2 | many
CSAKAARETQYF | TGCAGTGCTAAAGCGGCGAGGGAGACCCAGTACTTC | TRBJ2-5 | TRBV20-1 | NA | few
CASRQLAGGFTYEQYF | TGTGCCAGCAGACAACTAGCGGGGGGATTTACCTACGAGCAGTACTTC | TRBJ2-7 | TRBV5-6 | TRBD2 | many
CASSLDFQVGDTQYF | TGTGCCAGCAGTTTGGACTTTCAGGTAGGAGATACGCAGTATTTT | TRBJ2-3 | TRBV6-1 | NA | NA
CASSLEPGLASYEQYF | TGCGCCAGCAGCTTGGAGCCGGGACTAGCATCCTACGAGCAGTACTTC | TRBJ2-7 | TRBV5-1 | TRBD2 | NA
CASSDYFANQPQHF | TGTGCCAGCAGTGACTATTTCGCAAATCAGCCCCAGCATTTT | TRBJ1-5 | TRBV2 | NA | NA
CASKWIETGELFF | TGTGCCAGCAAGTGGATTGAGACCGGGGAGCTGTTTTTT | TRBJ2-2 | TRBV5-5 | NA | many
CASSLVRYNEQFF | TGTGCCAGCAGCTTAGTACGGTACAATGAGCAGTTCTTC | TRBJ2-1 | TRBV7-2 | NA | few
CASSPGQGGVLYGYTF | TGTGCCAGCAGCCCCGGACAGGGTGGGGTCCTCTATGGCTACACCTTC | TRBJ1-2 | TRBV11-3 | TRBD1 | NA
CASSFGSGGPTGELFF | TGTGCCAGCAGTTTTGGAAGCGGGGGCCCCACCGGGGAGCTGTTTTTT | TRBJ2-2 | TRBV27 | TRBD2 | NA
CASSFYQGGNTEAFF | TGTGCCAGCAGCTTTTACCAGGGGGGGAACACTGAAGCTTTCTTT | TRBJ1-1 | TRBV7-2 | TRBD1 | few
CASSEGPGANVLTF | TGCGCCAGCAGCGAGGGGCCTGGGGCCAACGTCCTGACTTTC | TRBJ2-6 | TRBV5-1 | NA | many
CASSLAQQETQYF | TGCGCCAGCAGCTTGGCCCAGCAAGAGACCCAGTACTTC | TRBJ2-5 | TRBV5-1 | NA | medium-sized
CSASSSGGTYEQYF | TGCAGTGCTAGTAGTAGCGGGGGCACCTACGAGCAGTACTTC | TRBJ2-7 | TRBV20-1 | TRBD2 | many
CASSYLDYPQETQYF | TGTGCCAGCAGTTACCTAGACTATCCCCAAGAGACCCAGTACTTC | TRBJ2-5 | TRBV6-5 | NA | many
CASSSREATNEKLFF | TGTGCCAGCAGTTCCCGGGAAGCAACTAATGAAAAACTGTTTTTT | TRBJ1-4 | TRBV7-8 | NA | many
CASSLGDTGELFF | TGTGCCAGCAGCTTAGGTGACACCGGGGAGCTGTTTTTT | TRBJ2-2 | TRBV7-2 | NA | many
CASRRQGVTDTQYF | TGTGCCAGCAGGAGACAGGGGGTAACAGATACGCAGTATTTT | TRBJ2-3 | TRBV2 | TRBD1 | many
CATMGQLNEKLFF | TGTGCCACGATGGGACAGCTAAATGAAAAACTGTTTTTT | TRBJ1-4 | TRBV10-3 | TRBD1 | NA
CASSFLLTGAGEQYF | TGTGCCAGCAGCTTCTTATTGACAGGAGCGGGGGAGCAGTACTTC | TRBJ2-7 | TRBV7-2 | NA | many
CASSPTTEGGYTF | TGTGCCAGCAGTCCTACAACCGAAGGTGGCTACACCTTC | TRBJ1-2 | TRBV6-1 | NA | many
CSARSGQGIQPQHF | TGCAGTGCTAGATCGGGACAGGGAATTCAGCCCCAGCATTTT | TRBJ1-5 | TRBV20-1 | TRBD1 | many
CASSEASSSGELFF | TGTGCCAGCAGTGAAGCCTCTAGCAGCGGGGAGCTGTTTTTT | TRBJ2-2 | TRBV2 | NA | NA
CAISLTPWNSPLHF | TGTGCCATCAGTCTCACGCCATGGAATTCACCCCTCCACTTT | TRBJ1-6 | TRBV10-3 | NA | few
CASSQVRGNSYEQYF | TGCGCCAGCAGCCAAGTCCGAGGGAATTCTTACGAGCAGTACTTC | TRBJ2-7 | TRBV4-3 | NA | many
CASSQDSATQGMDF | TGCGCCAGCAGCCAAGATTCGGCCACTCAGGGTATGGATTTT | TRBJ2-3 | TRBV4-3 | NA | many
CSVAAQFKNIQYF | TGCAGCGTTGCGGCGCAGTTCAAAAACATTCAGTACTTC | TRBJ2-4 | TRBV29-1 | NA | few
CASSLPDSRDNEQFF | TGTGCCAGCAGCTTACCGGACAGCAGGGACAATGAGCAGTTCTTC | TRBJ2-1 | TRBV7-2 | NA | NA
CSTSDSQETQYF | TGCAGCACATCGGACAGCCAAGAGACCCAGTACTTC | TRBJ2-5 | TRBV29-1 | NA | medium-sized
CASSSTGQSFYEQYF | TGTGCCAGCAGTTCGACGGGACAGTCCTTCTACGAGCAGTACTTC | TRBJ2-7 | TRBV28 | TRBD1 | many
CASSPRIAEDTQYF | TGTGCCAGCTCACCTAGAATAGCGGAAGATACGCAGTATTTT | TRBJ2-3 | TRBV18 | NA | many